These T cell receptor beta chains were read from a single sample in a study of blood T cells in healthy people across ages. TCRdb reprocessed the 5' RACE reads via MiXCR and lists one record per CDR3 protein. The sample includes 1.2 million to 1.5 million distinct CDR3 sequences, 59% seen only once; the top ten take over 6.5%. The sample taken for sequencing was blood. These receptors were taken from a man aged 18 to 30 in good health. Both conserved end residues are part of each CDR3. D genes are given only for firm matches. Some rows have no size entry. The others give once, few or many, or a class for an expanded clone.

CDR3nt	CDR3aa	v_gene	j_gene	abundance	d_gene
TGTGCCACCAGTGAGTGGGCGGCACAAGGGACCCAGTACTTC	CATSEWAAQGTQYF	TRBV24-1	TRBJ2-5	once	-
TGTGCCACCAGCAGAGCTTCCGGGACTCTAGGGGATGAGCAGTTCTTC	CATSRASGTLGDEQFF	TRBV15	TRBJ2-1	-	-
TGTGCCATCAGCGAAGGACGGGAGAACACTGAAGCTTTCTTT	CAISEGRENTEAFF	TRBV10-3	TRBJ1-1	-	-
TGCAGTGCTAGAGTTGCGGCACGGCGGCAGCCCCAGCATTTT	CSARVAARRQPQHF	TRBV20-1	TRBJ1-5	-	-
TGCAGTGCTAGGCCCCTGGAGGGCCCTAGCTCCTACGAGCAGTACTTC	CSARPLEGPSSYEQYF	TRBV20-1	TRBJ2-7	-	-
TGTGCCAGCAGTGAAACCGGGACAGGGGGGGTAGATACGCAGTATTTT	CASSETGTGGVDTQYF	TRBV6-1	TRBJ2-3	-	TRBD1
TGCAGTGCTAGAGATGAGGGGAGGACCGATGGCTACACCTTC	CSARDEGRTDGYTF	TRBV20-1	TRBJ1-2	-	-
TGTGCCAGCAGTAACAGTCCGCAAGAGACCCAGTACTTC	CASSNSPQETQYF	TRBV25-1	TRBJ2-5	few	-
TGTGCCAGCAGTCCCGTCTCGGGGGACATTCAGTACTTC	CASSPVSGDIQYF	TRBV6-4	TRBJ2-4	-	-
TGTGCCACCAGTGATTGGGAAAAAAACATTCAGTACTTC	CATSDWEKNIQYF	TRBV24-1	TRBJ2-4	-	-
TGCGCCAGCAGCTTTACTAGCGGGCTCTACAATGAGCAGTTCTTC	CASSFTSGLYNEQFF	TRBV5-1	TRBJ2-1	few	TRBD2
TGTGCCAGCAGCTTAGAAGGCACTTTCAACACTGAAGCTTTCTTT	CASSLEGTFNTEAFF	TRBV7-9	TRBJ1-1	-	-
TGCGCCAGCAGCCGAAACCTTCCACAGACAGGCCCCAATGAGCAGTTCTTC	CASSRNLPQTGPNEQFF	TRBV4-3	TRBJ2-1	few	-
TGCAGTTCCGGGGAGGATACGCAGTATTTT	CSSGEDTQYF	TRBV20-1	TRBJ2-3	few	-
TGTGCCAGCAGCCACGTCTATGGCTACACCTTC	CASSHVYGYTF	TRBV11-2	TRBJ1-2	-	-
TGTGCCAGCAGAAAGGACAGGATCCTAGAGACCCAGTACTTC	CASRKDRILETQYF	TRBV7-9	TRBJ2-5	few	TRBD1
TGCGCCAGCAGCCAAACCGGGGCCGCAGGGACCCAGTACTTC	CASSQTGAAGTQYF	TRBV4-3	TRBJ2-5	few	-
TGTGCCAGCAGTTCCGAGGACGGCTCATACTATGGCTACACCTTC	CASSSEDGSYYGYTF	TRBV28	TRBJ1-2	-	-
TGTGCCAGCAGCGGGGACAGGACCCCTACATATGAGCAGTTCTTC	CASSGDRTPTYEQFF	TRBV3-1	TRBJ2-1	-	TRBD1
TGCGCCAGCAGCTCCAGACGGGGACCCCAGGGGAATGAGCAGTTCTTC	CASSSRRGPQGNEQFF	TRBV5-1	TRBJ2-1	-	-
TGTGCCAGCACCCCAGGGACGGCTTACAATGAGCAGTTCTTC	CASTPGTAYNEQFF	TRBV11-2	TRBJ2-1	many	-
TGTGCCAGCAGCGTAGGACAGGTCGAGGGCTACACCTTC	CASSVGQVEGYTF	TRBV9	TRBJ1-2	-	-
TGTGCCAGCAGCCAAGGGCGTGGGCGTACTCTGACAGATACGCAGTATTTT	CASSQGRGRTLTDTQYF	TRBV14	TRBJ2-3	few	-
TGCGCCAGCAGCCAAGCGGCCGGAGGGCAGCCCCAGCATTTT	CASSQAAGGQPQHF	TRBV4-1	TRBJ1-5	-	-
TGTGCCATCAATATCCAGGGGGCGATTAGCAATGAGCAGTTCTTC	CAINIQGAISNEQFF	TRBV10-3	TRBJ2-1	few	TRBD1
TGTGCCAGCAGCTTAGAAATGACGCCACCGGGTCGCCCCTACAATGAGCAGTTCTTC	CASSLEMTPPGRPYNEQFF	TRBV7-8	TRBJ2-1	-	-
TGCGCCAGCAGCCAAGTTGACAGTATCTACGAGCAGTACTTC	CASSQVDSIYEQYF	TRBV4-1	TRBJ2-7	-	-
TGTGCCAGCAGCTTTTACGCGGGAGGGTCCTACGAGCAGTACTTC	CASSFYAGGSYEQYF	TRBV7-2	TRBJ2-7	few	TRBD2
TGTGCCACCAGCAGGGGGTGGGGGCTGGATACGCAGTATTTT	CATSRGWGLDTQYF	TRBV15	TRBJ2-3	few	-
TGCGCCAGCAGCCACGGGACAACGTCCTACAATGAGCAGTTCTTC	CASSHGTTSYNEQFF	TRBV5-1	TRBJ2-1	-	-
TGTGCCAGCAGGCCCGAAGGCGAGGGCCACGGGGAGCTGTTTTTT	CASRPEGEGHGELFF	TRBV12-3/TRBV12-4	TRBJ2-2	-	-
TGCAGCGTTGAAGATGGTGGGGACGAGCAGTACTTC	CSVEDGGDEQYF	TRBV29-1	TRBJ2-7	few	-
TGCGCCAGCAGCCAGAGATCGGGAACTCTTAGCACAGATACGCAGTATTTT	CASSQRSGTLSTDTQYF	TRBV4-1	TRBJ2-3	-	-
TGTGCCAGCAGCGCCCCCAGGGCCTACGAGCAGTACTTC	CASSAPRAYEQYF	TRBV7-9	TRBJ2-7	few	-
TGTGCCAGCAGCAAGGGTAGTTCACCCCTCCACTTT	CASSKGSSPLHF	TRBV9	TRBJ1-6	-	-
TGTGCCAGCAGTGACCGGCCCCGGAGCCATGGCTACACCTTC	CASSDRPRSHGYTF	TRBV12-3/TRBV12-4	TRBJ1-2	-	-
TGTGCCAGCAGTTTAAAGGGGAAGACTGAAGCTTTCTTT	CASSLKGKTEAFF	TRBV12-3/TRBV12-4	TRBJ1-1	once	-
TGCGCCAGCAGCGACAGGTCCAACATTCAGTACTTC	CASSDRSNIQYF	TRBV5-1	TRBJ2-4	few	-
TGCAGTGCTAGATTCTTAGGCGGAGGGTACCAAGAGACCCAGTACTTC	CSARFLGGGYQETQYF	TRBV20-1	TRBJ2-5	-	-
TGCAGCGTTGAACAGTCCTCAGATACGCAGTATTTT	CSVEQSSDTQYF	TRBV29-1	TRBJ2-3	-	-
TGTGCCAGCAGTGAATTTGGCTCCTATAATTCACCCCTCCACTTT	CASSEFGSYNSPLHF	TRBV2	TRBJ1-6	-	-
TGTGCCACCAAGGACTCCCTCGTTAGCACAGATACGCAGTATTTT	CATKDSLVSTDTQYF	TRBV18	TRBJ2-3	-	-
TGTGCCAGCAGCCAAGTCCAAGTCTCTTCCCTCCCGAATGAGCAGTTCTTC	CASSQVQVSSLPNEQFF	TRBV4-2	TRBJ2-1	-	-
TGTGCCACCAGCAGAGGGTTGGACGGCAAGTCACCCCTCCACTTT	CATSRGLDGKSPLHF	TRBV15	TRBJ1-6	-	-
TGTGCCAGCAGCCCTACCGGGGGTAGTAATTCACCCCTCCACTTT	CASSPTGGSNSPLHF	TRBV7-2	TRBJ1-6	few	-
TGTGCAGCCGAACCGGGACAGGAAGGTGAAGCTTTCTTT	CAAEPGQEGEAFF	TRBV6-2/TRBV6-3	TRBJ1-1	-	TRBD1
TGCAGTGCTAGGGGACAGGGAGTAAATGAGCAGTTCTTC	CSARGQGVNEQFF	TRBV20-1	TRBJ2-1	-	TRBD1